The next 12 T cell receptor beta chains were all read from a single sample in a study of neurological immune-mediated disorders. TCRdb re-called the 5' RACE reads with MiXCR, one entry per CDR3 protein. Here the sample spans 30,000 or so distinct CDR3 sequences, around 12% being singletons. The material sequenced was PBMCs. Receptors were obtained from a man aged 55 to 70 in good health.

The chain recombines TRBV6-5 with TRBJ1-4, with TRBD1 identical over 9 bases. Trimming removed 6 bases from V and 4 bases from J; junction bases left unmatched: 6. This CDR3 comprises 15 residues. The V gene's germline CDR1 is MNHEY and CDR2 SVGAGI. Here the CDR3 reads CASRSDRGDNEKLFF. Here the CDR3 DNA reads TGTGCCAGCAGGTCTGACAGGGGGGATAATGAAAAACTGTTTTTT.

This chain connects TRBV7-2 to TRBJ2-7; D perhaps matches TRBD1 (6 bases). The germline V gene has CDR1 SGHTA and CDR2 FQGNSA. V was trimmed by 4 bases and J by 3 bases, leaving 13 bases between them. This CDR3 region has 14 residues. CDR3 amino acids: CASSSSSTGYEQYF. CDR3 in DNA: TGTGCCAGCAGCTCCTCCTCGACAGGCTACGAGCAGTACTTC.

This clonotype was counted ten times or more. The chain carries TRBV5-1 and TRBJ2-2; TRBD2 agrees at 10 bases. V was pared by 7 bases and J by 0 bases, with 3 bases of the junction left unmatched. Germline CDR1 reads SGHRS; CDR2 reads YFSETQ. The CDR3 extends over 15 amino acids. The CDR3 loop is CASATSGANTGELFF. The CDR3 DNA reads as TGCGCCAGCGCAACTAGCGGGGCGAACACCGGGGAGCTGTTTTTT.

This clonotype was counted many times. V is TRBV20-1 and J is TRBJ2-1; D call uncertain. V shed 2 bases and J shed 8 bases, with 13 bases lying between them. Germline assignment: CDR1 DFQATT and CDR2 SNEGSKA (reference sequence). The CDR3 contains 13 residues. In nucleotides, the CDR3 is TGCAGTGCTAGAATCAGGCTAGTCCATGAGCAGTTCTTC. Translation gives CSARIRLVHEQFF.

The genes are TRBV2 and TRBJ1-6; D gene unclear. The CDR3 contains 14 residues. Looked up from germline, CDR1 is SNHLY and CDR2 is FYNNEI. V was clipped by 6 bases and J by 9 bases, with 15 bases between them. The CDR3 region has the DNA TGTGCCAGCAGCCCATACCTCGATCGTTCACCCCTCCACTTT. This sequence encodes CASSPYLDRSPLHF.

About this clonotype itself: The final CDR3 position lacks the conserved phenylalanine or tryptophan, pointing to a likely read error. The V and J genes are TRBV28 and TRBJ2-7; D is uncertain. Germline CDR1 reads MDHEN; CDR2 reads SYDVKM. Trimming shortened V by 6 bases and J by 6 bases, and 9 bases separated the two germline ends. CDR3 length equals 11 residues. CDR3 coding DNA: TGTGCCAGCAGCAAAACCCGCGAGCAGTACTGT. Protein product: CASSKTREQYC.

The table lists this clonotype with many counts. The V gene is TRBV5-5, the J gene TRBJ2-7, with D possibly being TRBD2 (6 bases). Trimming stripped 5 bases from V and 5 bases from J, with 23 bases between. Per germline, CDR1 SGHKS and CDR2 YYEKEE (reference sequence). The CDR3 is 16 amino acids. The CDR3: CASRSKTGGSIDEQYF. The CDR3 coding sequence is TGTGCCAGCAGATCAAAAACTGGAGGGAGTATCGACGAGCAGTACTTC.

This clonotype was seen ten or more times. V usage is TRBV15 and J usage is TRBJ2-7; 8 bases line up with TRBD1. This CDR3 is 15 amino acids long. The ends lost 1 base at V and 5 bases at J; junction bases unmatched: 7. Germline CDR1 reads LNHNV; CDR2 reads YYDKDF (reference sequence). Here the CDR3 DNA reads TGTGCCACCAGCAGAGCTCGGACAGGGTTGCACGAGCAGTACTTC. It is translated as CATSRARTGLHEQYF.

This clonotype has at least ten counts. The CDR3, as DNA: TGCAGCGTTGCCAGGGGGACGGAAAAACTGTTTTTT. Its protein is CSVARGTEKLFF. The genes are TRBV29-1 and TRBJ1-4; 7 bases agree with TRBD1. The CDR3 extends over 12 amino acids. Germline V lookup: CDR1 SQVTM, CDR2 ANQGSEA. The V segment lost 4 bases and the J segment 8 bases; nucleotides outside the gene matches: 4. The full variable domain, its missing parts supplied by reference TRBV29-1 and TRBJ1-4, is SAVISQKPSRDICQRGTSLTIQCQVDSQVTMMFWYRQQPGQSLTLIATANQGSEATYESGFVIDKFPISRPNLTFSTLTVSNMSPEDSSIYLCSVARGTEKLFFGSGTQLSVL.

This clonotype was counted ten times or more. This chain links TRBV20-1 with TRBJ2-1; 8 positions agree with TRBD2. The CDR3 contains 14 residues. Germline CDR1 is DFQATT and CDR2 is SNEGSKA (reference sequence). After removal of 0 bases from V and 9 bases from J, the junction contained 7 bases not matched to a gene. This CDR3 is CSARDVRTSTEQFF. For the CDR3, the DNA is TGCAGTGCTAGAGACGTGAGGACTAGCACTGAGCAGTTCTTC.

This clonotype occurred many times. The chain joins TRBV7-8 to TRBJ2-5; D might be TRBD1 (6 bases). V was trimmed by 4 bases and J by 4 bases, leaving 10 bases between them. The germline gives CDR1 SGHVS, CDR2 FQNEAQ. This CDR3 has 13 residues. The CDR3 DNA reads TGTGCCAGCAGCTGGGGGCTCGTAGAGACCCAGTACTTC. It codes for CASSWGLVETQYF.

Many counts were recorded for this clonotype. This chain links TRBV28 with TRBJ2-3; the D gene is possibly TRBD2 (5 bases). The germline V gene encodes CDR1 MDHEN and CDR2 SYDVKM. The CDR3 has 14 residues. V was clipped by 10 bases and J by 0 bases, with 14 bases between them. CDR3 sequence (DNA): TGTGCCACTCAGACGGACTTCAGCACAGATACGCAGTATTTT. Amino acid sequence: CATQTDFSTDTQYF.